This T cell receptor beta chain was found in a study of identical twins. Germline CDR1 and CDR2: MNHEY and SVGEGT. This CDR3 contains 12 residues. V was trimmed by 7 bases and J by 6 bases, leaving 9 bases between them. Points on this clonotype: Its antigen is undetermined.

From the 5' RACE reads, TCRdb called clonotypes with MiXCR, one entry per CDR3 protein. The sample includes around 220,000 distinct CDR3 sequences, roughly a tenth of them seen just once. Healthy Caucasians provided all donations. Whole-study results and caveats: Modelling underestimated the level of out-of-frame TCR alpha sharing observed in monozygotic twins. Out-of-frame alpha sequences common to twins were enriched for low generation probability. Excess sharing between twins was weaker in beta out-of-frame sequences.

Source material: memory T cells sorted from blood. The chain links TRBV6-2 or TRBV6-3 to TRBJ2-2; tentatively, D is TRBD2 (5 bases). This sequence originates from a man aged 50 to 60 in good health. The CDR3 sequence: CASNLASGELFF. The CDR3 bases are TGTGCCAGCAATCTAGCCTCCGGGGAGCTGTTTTTT.